This TCR beta chain was recorded in a study of human T cells and chemical hapten exposure. Study summary: Patches with 0.01% DPC went on the upper back, and the tests were read at 6 days.

The authors' processing: Samples contained a median of roughly 99,000 TCRs, with a range of roughly 23,224 to 700,000. TCRdb passed the RACE reads through MiXCR, listing each CDR3 protein once. TCRdb's processing, not the authors', yielded these V and J calls. The table has around 67,000 distinct CDR3 sequences, 8.5% to 9% seen once; the top ten hold roughly 3%. The CDR3 runs to 15 residues. V dropped 5 bases and J dropped 7; count of bases not matched to a gene: 11. Germline CDR1 is SGHTA and CDR2 is FQGNSA. Concerning this clonotype: As yet, its antigen is unknown.

The time point denotes: patch test 2, 6 weeks after DPC sensitization. Regarding treatment: therapeutic diphenylcyclopropenone sensitization with weekly scalp DPC. Whole-study findings and limits: Expanded TCRs made up significantly more big CDR3 similarity clusters than controls did.

The clonotype comes from a woman aged 45 to 65 with alopecia areata. Some clones in this sample may be carry-over from other donors' samples. Here the sequenced sample was whole blood, taken in connection with sensitization to the hapten diphenylcyclopropenone (DPC). The chain has TRBV7-2 and TRBJ1-5; 7 bases match TRBD1. CDR3 DNA sequence: TGTGCCAGCAGCCAAATTTTACAGGGGAACCAGCCCCAGCATTTT. The encoded protein is CASSQILQGNQPQHF.